Shown below are 28 T cell receptor beta chains from a single sample sequenced in a study of lung T cells in sarcoidosis with Löfgren's syndrome (dated by TCRdb to 2015 to 2018). The instrument given in TCRdb is Illumina MiSeq. TCRdb itself trimmed the public reads at Q25 with fastp, ran MiXCR and retained productive beta chains. All rows with the same CDR3 protein become a single entry with the most common DNA and genes. This sample comprises some 8,000 distinct CDR3 sequences, 20% to 25% of them detected only once. The ten largest clonotypes hold 20% to 25% of the sample. The sequencing sample was made of CD4+ T cells from bronchoalveolar lavage fluid. The receptors stem from a human donor with sarcoidosis (Löfgren's syndrome or another form), or a control subject (not recorded which).

This clonotype was detected only once. This could be a read error, since a much larger clone is one nucleotide away. The chain recombines TRBV6-1 with TRBJ1-1, with no clear D. Germline CDR1 and CDR2: MNHNS and SASEGT. The CDR3 sequence is 11 residues long. The CDR3 loop reads CASREDTEAFF. The CDR3 region has the DNA TGTGCCAGCAGAGAAGACACTGAAGCTTTCTTT.

This clonotype was seen more than once but under ten times. V gene TRBV29-1 combines with J gene TRBJ2-4, with 12 nucleotides matching TRBD1. Germline V gene data show CDR1 as SQVTM and CDR2 as ANQGSEA. Germline trimming cut 5 bases from V and 7 bases from J; bases unmatched to any gene: 3. The CDR3 spans 13 residues. CDR3 in amino acids: CSVPGTGGNIQYF. The DNA of the CDR3 is TGCAGCGTTCCCGGGACAGGGGGCAACATTCAGTACTTC. The whole variable domain, remainder taken from reference TRBV29-1 and TRBJ2-4, is SAVISQKPSRDICQRGTSLTIQCQVDSQVTMMFWYRQQPGQSLTLIATANQGSEATYESGFVIDKFPISRPNLTFSTLTVSNMSPEDSSIYLCSVPGTGGNIQYFGAGTRLSVL.

This clonotype was seen many times. V usage is TRBV2 and J usage is TRBJ1-6, with D unclear. Germline assignment: CDR1 SNHLY and CDR2 FYNNEI. Trimming took off 6 bases at V and 7 bases at J, with 13 bases between the two ends. The CDR3 loop spans 14 amino acids. DNA of the CDR3: TGTGCCAGCAGCCTCACATCGGAGAATTCACCCCTCCACTTT. Its translation: CASSLTSENSPLHF.

This clonotype was counted ten times or more. The gene calls are TRBV7-2 and TRBJ2-2; perhaps D is TRBD1 or TRBD2 (5 bases each). The length of the CDR3 is 16 residues. Trimming took off 1 base at V and 1 base at J, with 10 bases between the two ends. Germline loops: CDR1 SGHTA, CDR2 FQGNSA. As DNA, the CDR3 is TGTGCCAGCAGCTTAGGCTGGGGGAAGAACACCGGGGAGCTGTTTTTT. Protein: CASSLGWGKNTGELFF.

This clonotype was observed many times. V and J are TRBV4-1 and TRBJ1-1; D is perhaps TRBD1 (5 bases). This CDR3 is built from 13 residues. Trimming left V 4 bases short and J 4 bases short, with 10 bases between. Germline V gives CDR1 MGHRA, CDR2 YSYEKL. The CDR3 region has the DNA TGCGCCAGCAGCCCCCTAAGGGGCACTGAAGCTTTCTTT. This translates into CASSPLRGTEAFF.

Within the sample, this clonotype is large. V usage is TRBV24-1 and J usage is TRBJ2-3; 13 nucleotides agree with TRBD2. Germline values: CDR1 KGHDR, CDR2 SFDVKD. This CDR3 spans 18 amino acids. The junction had 6 bases not matched to a gene; V was cut back by 4 bases and J by 0 bases. Written as DNA, the CDR3 is TGTGCCACCAGTGACCGCGGGACTAGCGGGGCTAGCACAGATACGCAGTATTTT. This encodes CATSDRGTSGASTDTQYF.

In this sample, this clonotype is medium-sized. The chain employs TRBV20-1 and TRBJ2-5, with D unresolved. Germline V gene lookup returns CDR1 DFQATT and CDR2 SNEGSKA (reference sequence). This CDR3 contains 14 residues. V lost 3 bases to trimming and J lost 1 base, with 12 bases between them. CDR3 sequence reads: CSASLGYSQETQYF. The CDR3 nucleotides read TGCAGTGCTAGCCTCGGATATAGCCAAGAGACCCAGTACTTC.

This clonotype was recorded many times. The V call is TRBV20-1, the J call TRBJ2-1, with 11 bases matching TRBD2. The CDR3 length is 16 residues. Trimming removed 5 bases from V and 7 bases from J; junction bases left unmatched: 13. The V gene's germline CDR1 is DFQATT and CDR2 SNEGSKA (reference sequence). In nucleotides, the CDR3 is TGCAGTGCTGGAGGTAGACTAGCGGGGACCTTAAATGAGCAGTTCTTC. It encodes CSAGGRLAGTLNEQFF.

This clonotype was observed at least ten times. The CDR3 DNA reads as TGCAGTGCTGGCCGACGACAGGGGCCGACCTACGAGCAGTACTTC. Its protein product is CSAGRRQGPTYEQYF. This sequence joins TRBV20-1 and TRBJ2-7, with 8 nucleotides matching TRBD1. The trim removed 5 bases at V and 2 bases at J, leaving 11 bases unmatched. Germline-derived CDR1 and CDR2 are DFQATT and SNEGSKA (reference sequence). The CDR3 has 15 amino acids.

This clonotype is termed medium-sized. The J gene is TRBJ1-5, the V gene TRBV7-2; D remains unclear. With 1 base removed from V and 6 bases from J, the gap between germline ends came to 7 bases. CDR3 length: 13 amino acids. Germline V gene sequence: CDR1 SGHTA, CDR2 FQGNSA. For the CDR3, the DNA is TGTGCCAGCAGCTTAGAAGGAAGTCAGCCCCAGCATTTT. This sequence encodes CASSLEGSQPQHF.

The V and J genes are TRBV5-1 and TRBJ2-3, with 9 bases lining up with TRBD2. The J segment lost 4 bases and the V segment lost 0 bases, leaving 6 bases of the junction unmatched. The V gene's germline CDR1 is SGHRS and CDR2 YFSETQ. The CDR3 runs to 16 residues. CDR3 sequence reads: CASSLADSGGPDTQYF. The CDR3 DNA sequence: TGCGCCAGCAGCTTGGCCGATAGCGGGGGCCCAGATACGCAGTATTTT.

This clonotype was found many times. V usage is TRBV6-1 and J usage is TRBJ2-5, with 9 bases that match TRBD2. Germline assignment: CDR1 MNHNS and CDR2 SASEGT. The CDR3 is made up of 15 amino acids. V dropped 6 bases and J dropped 5; count of bases not matched to a gene: 10. CDR3 sequence (DNA): TGTGCCAGCAGGGCGGCGCGGGGGGGCGGGGAGACCCAGTACTTC. It translates to CASRAARGGGETQYF.

The chain links TRBV18 to TRBJ1-6; 10 nucleotides align to TRBD1. The germline gives CDR1 KGHSH, CDR2 LQKENI. J was trimmed by 7 bases and V by 3 bases; bases with no gene match: 9. CDR3 length: 17 amino acids. This CDR3 is CASSPPGTGDGNSPLHF. The CDR3 nucleotides read TGTGCCAGCTCACCCCCCGGGACAGGGGACGGAAATTCACCCCTCCACTTT.

A note on this clonotype: With a much larger clone just one base away, this may be a read error. The CDR3 region is CAISVGTDTEAFF. CDR3 bases: TGTGCCATCAGCGTAGGCACGGACACTGAAGCTTTCTTT. The V and J genes are TRBV9 and TRBJ1-1; D ambiguous. This CDR3 region has 13 residues. CDR1 is SGDLS and CDR2 is YYNGEE in the germline V gene.

There are many counts of this clonotype. The chain uses TRBV29-1 and TRBJ1-2; D not resolved. Per germline, CDR1 SQVTM and CDR2 ANQGSEA. The V end lost 3 bases, the J end lost 8 bases, and 4 bases lay between the germline ends. The CDR3 loop spans 9 amino acids. The CDR3 reads CSVEDGYTF. The CDR3 DNA follows: TGCAGCGTTGAGGACGGCTACACCTTC.

This clonotype was detected ten times or more. The gene calls are TRBV20-1 and TRBJ2-7, with TRBD1 as a possible D gene (6 bases). Germline V gives CDR1 DFQATT, CDR2 SNEGSKA (reference sequence). The CDR3 consists of 12 residues. V lost 6 bases to trimming and J lost 2 bases, with 11 bases between them. DNA of the CDR3: TGCAGTGCGCGACAGGAGCCCTACGAGCAGTACTTC. It specifies CSARQEPYEQYF.

This clonotype was detected many times. This chain links TRBV20-1 with TRBJ2-3; D not resolved. The V gene's germline CDR1 is DFQATT and CDR2 SNEGSKA (reference sequence). Trimming removed 6 bases at V and 3 bases at J, with 10 bases between. The CDR3 has 12 amino acids. This CDR3 is CSAKRWTDTQYF. The DNA of the CDR3 is TGCAGTGCCAAAAGGTGGACAGATACGCAGTATTTT.

About this clonotype itself: Being one base from a much bigger clone, this may be a read error. The chain employs TRBV9 and TRBJ2-3, with a weak D call TRBD2 (6 bases). Germline assignment: CDR1 SGDLS and CDR2 YYNGEE. The CDR3 covers 12 residues. CDR3 in amino acids: CASSGPGDTRYF. CDR3 bases: TGTGCCAGCAGCGGGCCGGGGGATACGCGGTATTTT.

The V and J genes are TRBV20-1 and TRBJ2-7; D is perhaps TRBD2 (7 bases). The CDR3 spans 15 residues. V shed 3 bases and J shed 0 bases, with 15 bases lying between them. Germline V lookup: CDR1 DFQATT, CDR2 SNEGSKA (reference sequence). The CDR3 sequence is CSASMGGGASYEQYF. The CDR3 DNA reads as TGCAGTGCTAGCATGGGCGGGGGCGCCTCCTACGAGCAGTACTTC.

The chain is built from TRBV11-2 and TRBJ1-2; a weak D match, TRBD1 (6 bases). The germline V and J ends were trimmed by 2 bases and 4 bases, with 20 bases remaining between them. The CDR3 loop spans 17 amino acids. The germline CDR1 and CDR2 sequences are SGHAT and FQNNGV. The CDR3 nucleotides read TGTGCCAGCAGCTTATCAGGCGGGCAGGGGTACATCTATGGCTACACCTTC. This translates into CASSLSGGQGYIYGYTF.

The chain employs TRBV5-5 and TRBJ2-3, with 7 positions matching TRBD1. This CDR3 contains 14 residues. V was clipped by 3 bases and J by 2 bases; unmatched bases: 3. Germline V gene lookup returns CDR1 SGHKS and CDR2 YYEKEE (reference sequence). CDR3 coding DNA: TGTGCCAGCAGCTGGGACAGTGACACAGATACGCAGTATTTT. This encodes CASSWDSDTDTQYF.

Points on this clonotype: A much larger clone sits a single nucleotide away, making a read error possible. J is TRBJ2-1 and V is TRBV11-3, with D possibly being TRBD1 or TRBD2 (5 bases each). The CDR3 sequence is 16 residues long. V gave up 1 base and J gave up 4 bases, with 14 bases separating them. The germline V gene encodes CDR1 SGHNT and CDR2 YENEEA. CDR3 in DNA: TGTGCCAGCAGCTTAGGGGACGCTAACTCATACAATGAGCAGTTCTTC. Protein sequence: CASSLGDANSYNEQFF.

The sample holds many counts of this clonotype. The rearrangement joins TRBV7-6 to TRBJ2-2; 8 bases map to TRBD2. The CDR3 has 15 residues. The germline CDR1 and CDR2 sequences are SGHVS and FNYEAQ. With V trimmed by 2 bases and J by 3 bases, 2 bases remained unmatched. The CDR3 DNA follows: TGTGCCAGCAGCTTAATGCGGGGGGACACCGGGGAGCTGTTTTTT. This codes for CASSLMRGDTGELFF. Together with reference TRBV7-6 and TRBJ2-2, the CDR3 gives the full variable domain: GAGVSQSPRYKVTKRGQDVALRCDPISGHVSLYWYRQALGQGPEFLTYFNYEAQQDKSGLPNDRFSAERPEGSISTLTIQRTEQRDSAMYRCASSLMRGDTGELFFGEGSRLTVL.

The sample holds a few counts of this clonotype. The chain has TRBV18 and TRBJ1-1; tentative D call: TRBD1 (6 bases). From germline, CDR1 is KGHSH and CDR2 LQKENI. The germline V and J ends were trimmed by 5 bases and 0 bases, with 10 bases remaining between them. The CDR3 extends over 14 amino acids. CDR3 nucleotide sequence: TGTGCCAGCTCAAACAGGGTAATGAACACTGAAGCTTTCTTT. This codes for CASSNRVMNTEAFF.

This clonotype was recorded many times. This chain connects TRBV12-3 or TRBV12-4 to TRBJ1-4; D unclear. This CDR3 has 12 amino acids. V was clipped by 5 bases and J by 8 bases, with 9 bases between them. The CDR3 sequence: CASSTTLEKLFF. CDR3 in DNA: TGTGCCAGCAGTACCACCCTAGAAAAACTGTTTTTT.

In its sample, this clonotype was seen many times. The chain has TRBV27 and TRBJ1-1; possible D gene TRBD1, 5 bases. The length of the CDR3 is 14 residues. In germline, CDR1 is MNHEY, CDR2 SMNVEV (reference sequence). The V and J ends lost 3 bases and 1 base respectively, with 9 bases between them. The CDR3 DNA follows: TGTGCCAGCAGTTTCTCGGGGACGAACACTGAAGCTTTCTTT. Translated, it gives CASSFSGTNTEAFF.

This rearrangement joins TRBV19 to TRBJ1-1, with D tentatively TRBD1 (5 bases). The CDR3 is 17 amino acids. Trimming removed 0 bases at V and 1 base at J, with 15 bases between. The germline gives CDR1 LNHDA, CDR2 SQIVND (reference sequence). The CDR3 loop is CASSIDPGRKWNTEAFF. The CDR3 bases are TGTGCCAGTAGTATAGACCCGGGGCGCAAGTGGAACACTGAAGCTTTCTTT.

The chain combines TRBV29-1 with TRBJ1-4, with a tentative D call TRBD1 (5 bases). Germline CDR1 is SQVTM and CDR2 is ANQGSEA. The CDR3 spans 13 residues. Trimming removed 7 bases at V and 3 bases at J, with 12 bases between. The CDR3 loop reads CSASGGSNEKLFF. CDR3 bases: TGCAGCGCTTCCGGGGGGTCTAATGAAAAACTGTTTTTT.